This T cell receptor (beta chain) originates from a study of breast tumors, draining lymph nodes, adjacent tissues. The CDR3 is 15 residues long, counting both termini. Germline V gives CDR1 SEHNR, CDR2 FQNEAQ (reference sequence). Study-wide points: The lymph node origin of tumor T cells was framed as consistent with a hypothesis, not demonstrated.

To note about this clonotype: Antigen: not known. The CDR3 does not close with the conserved phenylalanine or tryptophan, likely indicating a read error. The DNA is left out, because the CDR3 cannot be placed on it with certainty; the CDR3 is given as TCRdb lists it.

Samples came from axillary lymph nodes draining the breast cancer. In TCRdb, the multiplex PCR reads were re-called with MiXCR into one record per CDR3 protein. The sample carries some 170,000 distinct CDR3 sequences, 33% recorded once. This TCR derives from a female donor with breast cancer. Some clones in this sample may be carry-over from other donors' samples. Sequenced sample: axillary lymph node tissue. The rearrangement joins TRBV7-9 to TRBJ2-7. This CDR3 is CASSLGVVGPWEQHL.